This is a list of T cell receptor beta chains from one sample in a study of T cells in Graves' hyperthyroidism and ophthalmopathy. TCRdb re-called the multiplex PCR reads with MiXCR, one entry per CDR3 protein. Among some 570,000 distinct CDR3 sequences listed, 14% were seen once. The sequencing sample was made of blood. The receptors come from a woman aged 18-30 years with Graves' ophthalmopathy. Each CDR3 is given with its conserved first and last residue. The D gene is left open where the match is weak. Rows give clone size only sometimes, using once, few, many, or a class for an expanded clone.

clone size | J gene | D gene | CDR3 length | V gene | CDR3 DNA | CDR3 protein
many | TRBJ2-5 | - | 14 | TRBV28 | TGTGCCAGCAGTTCACCATACCCGAAAGAGACCCAGTACTTC | CASSSPYPKETQYF
many | TRBJ1-1 | - | 15 | TRBV28 | TGTGCCAGCAGTTCCCAGACCCTCGGAGGGACTGAAGCTTTCTTT | CASSSQTLGGTEAFF
- | TRBJ2-2 | - | 15 | TRBV27 | TGTGCCAGCCCCCTCACAGCCCCGAACACCGGGGAGCTGTTTTTT | CASPLTAPNTGELFF
many | TRBJ2-3 | TRBD2 | 16 | TRBV12-3/TRBV12-4 | TGTGCCAGCAGTTTGGGACTAGCGGGAGGGGTCGATACGCAGTATTTT | CASSLGLAGGVDTQYF
many | TRBJ1-4 | - | 14 | TRBV4-1 | TGCGCCAGCAGCCAAGATAGGCCGAGTGAAAAACTGTTTTTT | CASSQDRPSEKLFF
many | TRBJ1-6 | TRBD1 | 14 | TRBV6-1 | TGTGCCAGCAGTCGGAGGGGGCTCAATTCACCCCTCCACTTT | CASSRRGLNSPLHF
- | TRBJ1-1 | TRBD1 | 14 | TRBV6-2/TRBV6-3 | TGTGCCAGCAGTTTTTTAAAGACAGGGATTGAAGCTTTCTTT | CASSFLKTGIEAFF
many | TRBJ1-1 | - | 12 | TRBV29-1 | TGCAGCCTTCGGACGGGCCCTACTGAAGCTTTCTTT | CSLRTGPTEAFF
- | TRBJ2-7 | - | 14 | TRBV6-1 | TGTGCCAGCACCCGGGACTTTTTCTCCTACGAGCAGTACTTC | CASTRDFFSYEQYF
many | TRBJ1-2 | - | 14 | TRBV24-1 | TGTGCCACCAGTGATTTTACACAACACCATGGCTACACCTTC | CATSDFTQHHGYTF
many | TRBJ2-5 | - | 12 | TRBV10-3 | TGTGCCACTGAGGGGTCGGGGGAGACCCAGTACTTC | CATEGSGETQYF
few | TRBJ1-2 | - | 14 | TRBV4-2 | TGTGCCAGCAGCTTGAGGGCAGCTGATTATGGCTACACCTTC | CASSLRAADYGYTF